A single sample gave rise to the 18 T cell receptor beta chains below, sequenced in a study of immune cell composition in non-small cell lung cancer. Using immunoSEQ multiplex PCR, the repertoire was profiled, and TCRdb retains in-frame clones only, with some absent. The table records roughly 15,000 clones, 81% of them present only once. The sample was lung tumor tissue. All receptors come from a human donor with non-small cell lung cancer.

This chain uses TRBV5-1 with TRBJ2-2; no definite D call. Germline values: CDR1 SGHRS, CDR2 YFSETQ. This CDR3 comprises 14 residues. V lost 3 bases and J 3 bases, leaving 9 bases between the germline ends. The CDR3 DNA sequence: TGCGCCAGCAGCTGGGTTATGGACACCGGGGAGCTGTTTTTT. This encodes CASSWVMDTGELFF.

This rearrangement joins TRBV7-2 to TRBJ1-2; 7 bases are a match to TRBD1. The V gene's germline CDR1 is SGHTA and CDR2 FQGNSA. V lost 3 bases and J lost 4; bases outside the gene matches: 8. The CDR3 has 15 amino acids. The CDR3 here is CASSLSGGRSYGYTF. The CDR3 DNA reads TGTGCCAGCAGCTTGTCAGGGGGGAGAAGCTATGGCTACACCTTC.

The V and J genes are TRBV27 and TRBJ2-6; possibly TRBD2 for D (5 bases). The CDR3 is 16 amino acids. V lost 3 bases and J lost 4, with 13 bases in between. Germline CDR1 and CDR2: MNHEY and SMNVEV (reference sequence). The CDR3 region is CASSFGGVAGANVLTF. DNA for the CDR3: TGTGCCAGCAGTTTTGGTGGGGTAGCGGGGGCCAACGTCCTGACTTTC.

This chain uses TRBV11-1 with TRBJ2-7; maybe TRBD1 (5 bases). The CDR3 loop spans 14 amino acids. V shed 5 bases and J shed 5 bases, with 16 bases lying between them. Germline loops: CDR1 SGHAT, CDR2 FQDESV (reference sequence). Here the CDR3 reads CASSPPQGTNEQYF. The CDR3 nucleotides read TGTGCCAGCAGCCCACCCCAGGGAACCAACGAGCAGTACTTC.

This clone was detected only a few times. The J gene is TRBJ2-3, the V gene TRBV5-1; D is perhaps TRBD2 (5 bases). The CDR3 runs to 15 residues. V was clipped by 0 bases and J by 1 base, with 9 bases between them. The V gene's germline CDR1 is SGHRS and CDR2 YFSETQ. The CDR3 DNA reads as TGCGCCAGCAGCTTGGTTGGGCGGGGCACAGATACGCAGTATTTT. The encoded protein is CASSLVGRGTDTQYF.

This clone was detected only once. J is TRBJ1-1 and V is TRBV6-1, with 8 bases matching TRBD1. The CDR3 is 14 amino acids. The V gene's germline CDR1 is MNHNS and CDR2 SASEGT. Trimming took 6 bases from V and 4 from J; bases not matched to a gene: 7. For the CDR3, the DNA is TGTGCCAGCAGCCGAGACAGGGGATCCACTGAAGCTTTCTTT. It translates to CASSRDRGSTEAFF.

This chain connects TRBV7-3 to TRBJ2-1; TRBD2 matches at 7 bases. Trimming cost V 2 bases and J 4 bases; bases outside gene matches: 14. The CDR3 covers 18 residues. Germline CDR1 SGHTA, CDR2 FQGTGA. The CDR3 DNA reads TGTGCCAGCAGCTTAGAAGGATTATCTAGCGGATCATACAATGAGCAGTTCTTC. Translation: CASSLEGLSSGSYNEQFF.

The chain links TRBV30 to TRBJ1-1; possible D gene TRBD1, 6 bases. The V end lost 2 bases, the J end lost 5 bases, and 15 bases lay between the germline ends. The CDR3 spans 14 residues. Germline loops: CDR1 GTSNPN, CDR2 SVGIG (reference sequence). CDR3 residues: CAWSHRGARTEAFF. The CDR3, as DNA: TGTGCCTGGAGTCATCGGGGGGCTCGGACTGAAGCTTTCTTT.

The chain joins TRBV5-6 to TRBJ2-5; 10 bases map to TRBD2. Germline CDR1 reads SGHDT; CDR2 reads YYEEEE. CDR3 length equals 16 residues. The J segment lost 4 bases and the V segment lost 3 bases, leaving 9 bases of the junction unmatched. This CDR3 is CASSSALAGVGETQYF. CDR3 DNA sequence: TGTGCCAGCAGCTCCGCTCTAGCGGGAGTCGGAGAGACCCAGTACTTC.

Remarks on this clone: This same CDR3 is encoded by further DNA sequences in the sample. This rearrangement joins TRBV29-1 to TRBJ2-3; 13 nucleotides align to TRBD2. The CDR3 covers 15 residues. Germline assignment: CDR1 SQVTM and CDR2 ANQGSEA. Trimming at V came to 5 bases and at J to 2 bases, leaving 4 bases not matched to a gene. The CDR3 bases are TGCAGCGTTCCCGGGACTAGCGGGATCACAGATACGCAGTATTTT. It codes for CSVPGTSGITDTQYF.

This chain joins TRBV30 and TRBJ2-7; D ambiguous. The germline V gene has CDR1 GTSNPN and CDR2 SVGIG (reference sequence). Between the trimmed V and J ends, which lost 2 bases and 4 bases, there was a span of 15 bases. The length of the CDR3 is 14 residues. CDR3 amino acids: CAWSRTAPQYEQYF. The CDR3 bases are TGTGCCTGGAGTAGGACCGCGCCCCAATACGAGCAGTACTTC.

The V and J genes are TRBV5-4 and TRBJ2-3; D remains unclear. Germline CDR1 reads SGHNT; CDR2 reads YYREEE (reference sequence). The length of the CDR3 is 12 residues. V was clipped by 1 base and J by 5 bases, with 5 bases between them. CDR3 DNA: TGTGCCAGCAGCTTGTACCTAGATACGCAGTATTTT. This translates into CASSLYLDTQYF.

This clone was seen only once. J is TRBJ2-1 and V is TRBV9; TRBD1 might be the D (6 bases). Trimming shortened V by 3 bases and J by 3 bases, and 10 bases separated the two germline ends. The CDR3 covers 14 residues. The germline V gene has CDR1 SGDLS and CDR2 YYNGEE. The CDR3 DNA reads as TGTGCCAGCAGCGCACAGGACAGCTACAATGAGCAGTTCTTC. Encoded protein: CASSAQDSYNEQFF.

This clone occurred once. The rearrangement uses TRBV27 and TRBJ2-1; 9 bases match TRBD1. The CDR3 has 16 amino acids. Germline assignment: CDR1 MNHEY and CDR2 SMNVEV (reference sequence). V lost 5 bases, J lost 7 bases, and 12 bases stayed unmatched. The CDR3 loop is CASSTTGGAGSNEQFF. The CDR3 nucleotides read TGTGCCAGCAGTACCACAGGGGGCGCCGGAAGTAATGAGCAGTTCTTC.

The chain couples TRBV28 to TRBJ2-1; possibly TRBD1 or TRBD2 for D (5 bases each). Germline-derived CDR1 and CDR2 are MDHEN and SYDVKM. Trimming pared 7 bases from V and 4 bases from J, leaving 20 bases between. The CDR3 is made up of 16 amino acids. DNA for the CDR3: TGTGCCAGCACCGATTTACGGGGCAGCGAATACAATGAGCAGTTCTTC. It yields the protein CASTDLRGSEYNEQFF.

This rearrangement joins TRBV7-9 to TRBJ2-7, with 10 nucleotides matching TRBD2. Per the germline V gene, CDR1 is SEHNR and CDR2 is FQNEAQ (reference sequence). The CDR3 extends over 14 amino acids. J lost 3 bases, V lost 7 bases, and 6 bases had no gene match. The CDR3 here is CASTDGLADYEQYF. Here the CDR3 DNA reads TGTGCCAGCACCGACGGACTAGCGGACTACGAGCAGTACTTC.

This clone was observed a single time. CDR3 sequence reads: CASSLYRGRVQETQYF. The CDR3 DNA reads TGTGCCAGCAGCTTATACCGCGGGAGGGTCCAAGAGACCCAGTACTTC. V and J are TRBV7-2 and TRBJ2-5; TRBD2 agrees at 9 bases. The junction had 5 bases not matched to a gene; V was cut back by 2 bases and J by 1 base. The germline gives CDR1 SGHTA, CDR2 FQGNSA. There are 16 residues in the CDR3.

In its sample, this clone was seen a few times. The chain links TRBV27 to TRBJ2-1, with TRBD2 matching 10 bases. CDR1 MNHEY and CDR2 SMNVEV come from the germline V gene (reference sequence). Trimming took 3 bases from V and 3 from J; bases not matched to a gene: 5. This CDR3 region has 16 residues. CDR3 in amino acids: CASSFLLAGVYNEQFF. Here the CDR3 DNA reads TGTGCCAGCAGTTTCTTGCTAGCGGGAGTCTACAATGAGCAGTTCTTC.